Given below is one TCR beta chain in context. The CDR3 runs to 16 residues. V lost 8 bases to trimming and J lost 0 bases, with 20 bases between them. Germline loops: CDR1 SNHLY, CDR2 FYNNEI. These data are taken from a study of shared clonotypes between healthy human individuals. It was approximately 0.2 ug DNA, about 30,000 T cell genomes, that sorted-subset replicate PCRs used. TCRdb's table, derived via immunoSEQ multiplex PCR, lists solely in-frame clones and lacks some. Among 2 million to 2.5 million clones listed, approximately 94% were seen once. This clonotype was sampled from a young man in good health. Some clones in this sample may be carry-over from other donors' samples. Sequencing input: naive CD4+ T cells from PBMCs. Subset reported: CD45RA+ positively selected. The chain joins TRBV2 to TRBJ2-7; D gene ambiguous. For the CDR3, the DNA is TGTGCCAGCGCCTCGCCCCGGACGCAGAGCTCCTACGAGCAGTACTTC. It specifies CASASPRTQSSYEQYF.